These 9 T cell receptor beta chains were all obtained from the same sample, sequenced in a study of T cell repertoires and HLA-DP antigens. TCRdb keeps only in-frame clones here, not all; method: immunoSEQ multiplex PCR. Seen here are over 60,000 clones, about four fifths observed once, and the top ten hold roughly 1.6%. These TCRs' antigens remain unknown. Sequences were obtained from CD4+ T cells from PBMCs. Every receptor here comes from a man aged 55 to 70 in good health and CMV-seronegative.

This chain uses TRBV4-3 with TRBJ1-1; D unclear. Trimming stripped 0 bases from V and 4 bases from J, with 6 bases between. The germline V gene encodes CDR1 LGHNA and CDR2 YSLEER. This CDR3 is 13 amino acids long. The CDR3 DNA is TGCGCCAGCAGCCAAGAGCTGGGCACTGAAGCTTTCTTT. Protein product: CASSQELGTEAFF.

This clone was seen just once. The rearrangement uses TRBV19 and TRBJ2-7, with 8 bases that match TRBD1. V shed 5 bases, J shed 4 bases, and the junction held 4 bases outside the gene matches. The CDR3 covers 13 residues. Germline CDR1 LNHDA, CDR2 SQIVND (reference sequence). CDR3 amino acids: CASSVTGVYEQYF. CDR3 coding DNA: TGTGCCAGTAGTGTGACAGGGGTGTACGAGCAGTACTTC.

The chain links TRBV7-7 to TRBJ1-4, with 9 bases that match TRBD1. V lost 5 bases to trimming and J lost 6 bases; unmatched junction nucleotides: 4. CDR3 length equals 14 residues. Germline values: CDR1 SSHAT, CDR2 FNYEAQ (reference sequence). The CDR3 reads CASSPGTGYEKLFF. The CDR3 DNA follows: TGTGCCAGCAGCCCCGGGACAGGGTATGAAAAACTGTTTTTT.

The gene calls are TRBV5-6 and TRBJ2-3; 10 positions agree with TRBD2. CDR1 is SGHDT and CDR2 is YYEEEE in the germline V gene. Trimming at V came to 3 bases and at J to 6 bases, leaving 10 bases not matched to a gene. CDR3 size: 16 residues. The CDR3 here is CASSSYGLAEMDTQYF. The DNA of the CDR3 is TGTGCCAGCAGCTCATATGGACTAGCGGAGATGGATACGCAGTATTTT. Full variable domain (rest looked up from reference TRBV5-6 and TRBJ2-3): DAGVTQSPTHLIKTRGQQVTLRCSPKSGHDTVSWYQQALGQGPQFIFQYYEEEERQRGNFPDRFSGHQFPNYSSELNVNALLLGDSALYLCASSSYGLAEMDTQYFGPGTRLTVL.

The rearrangement uses TRBV6-5 and TRBJ2-3; D is possibly TRBD2 (6 bases). Germline V gene sequence: CDR1 MNHEY, CDR2 SVGAGI. The CDR3 is 13 amino acids. Trimming shortened V by 6 bases and J by 6 bases, and 13 bases separated the two germline ends. The CDR3 is CASRPMGRDTQYF. CDR3 nucleotide sequence: TGTGCCAGCAGGCCTATGGGGAGGGATACGCAGTATTTT.

This clone was detected many times. J is TRBJ1-4 and V is TRBV7-9; D call uncertain. Trimming took off 5 bases at V and 8 bases at J, with 15 bases between the two ends. The CDR3 sequence is 14 residues long. Germline-derived CDR1 and CDR2 are SEHNR and FQNEAQ (reference sequence). The chain's CDR3 is CASSHAGDWEKLFF. The CDR3 nucleotides are TGTGCCAGCAGCCATGCTGGGGATTGGGAAAAACTGTTTTTT.

This clone was observed once. The rearrangement joins TRBV20-1 to TRBJ2-7; D is unresolved. V lost 3 bases, J lost 3 bases, and 6 bases lay in between. The CDR3 spans 11 residues. CDR1 and CDR2 from the germline V gene are DFQATT and SNEGSKA (reference sequence). CDR3 in DNA: TGCAGTGCTAGGCACAGCTACGAGCAGTACTTC. Protein: CSARHSYEQYF.

The chain employs TRBV30 and TRBJ1-5; D is unresolved. V was clipped by 4 bases and J by 2 bases, with 12 bases between them. This CDR3 spans 14 amino acids. Germline CDR1 reads GTSNPN; CDR2 reads SVGIG (reference sequence). CDR3 DNA: TGTGCCTGGACTAAAGGAGACGGCAATCAGCCCCAGCATTTT. Its translation is CAWTKGDGNQPQHF.

This clone was counted only a few times. The rearrangement joins TRBV7-2 to TRBJ2-6; D not certain. The CDR3 totals 16 residues. Germline lookup yields CDR1 SGHTA and CDR2 FQGNSA. Trimming took off 4 bases at V and 0 bases at J, with 10 bases between the two ends. The CDR3 spells CASSSRPGSGANVLTF. The DNA for the CDR3 is TGTGCCAGCAGCTCCCGTCCCGGCTCTGGGGCCAACGTCCTGACTTTC.